This T cell receptor beta chain was recovered during a study of blood T cell repertoires in COVID-19. The overall study: Samples representing acute and convalescent COVID-19 were sourced from the United States, Italy and Spain. The cDNA or gDNA used as material had been derived from T cells, B-cell-depleted T cells, or PBMCs.

Original processing methods: How many nucleated cells were present was estimated from reference gene primer amplification. Libraries were prepared by immunoSEQ multiplex PCR; TCRdb keeps only in-frame clonotypes and omits some of them. Clonal size and the V and J genes are those of that table, whereas D and trimming came from the DNA. The repertoire includes roughly 290,000 clones, approximately 90% of them detected once, and around 0.84% sits in the top ten. This clonotype was sampled from a man under 40 with acute or convalescent COVID-19. Specimen: peripheral blood.

Here the CDR3 DNA reads TGTGCCAGCACTACGGTCGGCTATAATTCACCCCTCCACTTT. Residues: CASTTVGYNSPLHF. The chain joins TRBV3-1 (or the pseudogene TRBV3-2) to TRBJ1-6, with unresolved D. V was clipped by 7 bases and J by 3 bases, with 10 bases between them. The germline gives CDR1 LGHDT, CDR2 YNNKEL (reference sequence). The CDR3 covers 14 residues.